The next 4 T cell receptor beta chains were all read from a single sample in a study of graft-versus-host responses after intestinal transplantation. Here immunoSEQ multiplex PCR was the method, and the copy in TCRdb shows in-frame clones only, minus some. The data contain some 370 clones, 86% of them singletons. The sample here was PBMCs, taken 5 days after intestinal transplant. The receptors were gathered from a human patient who received an intestinal transplant, so some T cells may come from the graft donor.

The chain is built from TRBV9 and TRBJ2-3; TRBD2 aligns across 9 bases. Germline V CDR1 and CDR2: SGDLS, YYNGEE. With 0 bases clipped from V and 3 bases from J, the junction kept 8 bases outside the gene matches. This CDR3 is built from 17 residues. The chain's CDR3 is CASSVGSSGGSTDTQYF. The CDR3 DNA reads as TGTGCCAGCAGCGTAGGTAGTAGCGGGGGTTCTACAGATACGCAGTATTTT.

This clone appeared a few times. DNA of the CDR3: TGTGCCAGCAGTTACAGGGGGCAGGTGCGGCAGTACTTC. Encoded protein: CASSYRGQVRQYF. The genes are TRBV6-5 and TRBJ2-7, with 7 bases aligning to TRBD1. V lost 2 bases to trimming and J lost 9 bases; unmatched junction nucleotides: 7. Germline-derived CDR1 and CDR2 are MNHEY and SVGAGI. The CDR3 length is 13 residues.

The chain uses TRBV4-1 and TRBJ2-1; the D is unclear. From germline, CDR1 is MGHRA and CDR2 YSYEKL. Trimming took off 3 bases at V and 6 bases at J, with 9 bases between the two ends. This CDR3 is built from 13 residues. CDR3 nucleotide sequence: TGCGCCAGCAGCCATTCGGGCCCCAATGAGCAGTTCTTC. Its translation is CASSHSGPNEQFF.

The rearrangement uses TRBV6-9 and TRBJ1-2, with 7 nucleotides matching TRBD1. This CDR3 comprises 13 residues. Germline CDR1 reads MNHGY; CDR2 reads SVAAGI. The V segment lost 4 bases and the J segment 4 bases; nucleotides outside the gene matches: 3. Written as DNA, the CDR3 is TGTGCCAGCAGTTCAGGGACAGTCTATGGCTACACCTTC. This translates into CASSSGTVYGYTF.